Each of the 21 T cell receptor beta chains below was sequenced from the same sample in a study of OX40 agonist ivuxolimab in advanced cancers. Sequencing was performed with immunoSEQ multiplex PCR; in TCRdb, only in-frame clones are kept and a portion is missing. The profile shows over 55,000 clones, more than 80% of them singletons. The sample was CD4+ or CD8+ T cells sorted from blood, taken in a trial of the OX40 agonist ivuxolimab. The receptors stem from an adult with an advanced solid tumor such as melanoma, head and neck, liver or kidney cancer.

The chain is built from TRBV27 and TRBJ1-2; TRBD1 might be the D (6 bases). This CDR3 has 14 amino acids. V was cut by 7 bases and J by 8 bases, with 20 bases left in between. CDR1 MNHEY and CDR2 SMNVEV come from the germline V gene (reference sequence). Here the CDR3 reads CASTILGAGQGYTF. The CDR3 region has the DNA TGTGCCAGCACCATACTGGGGGCTGGGCAGGGCTACACCTTC.

The J gene is TRBJ2-5, the V gene TRBV7-2; 15 bases match TRBD2. The V gene end was trimmed by 7 bases and the J gene end by 5 bases; junction bases not matched to a gene: 8. Per the germline V gene, CDR1 is SGHTA and CDR2 is FQGNSA. This CDR3 has 16 residues. The CDR3 DNA sequence: TGTGCCAGCACCATAGGACTAGCGGGAGGGCGGGAGACCCAGTACTTC. This encodes CASTIGLAGGRETQYF.

The rearrangement uses TRBV28 and TRBJ1-2, with 8 bases that match TRBD1. The J segment lost 8 bases and the V segment lost 2 bases, leaving 10 bases of the junction unmatched. This CDR3 spans 15 amino acids. In germline, CDR1 is MDHEN, CDR2 SYDVKM. CDR3 amino acids: CASSLKRKTGVGYTF. The CDR3 DNA is TGTGCCAGCAGTTTAAAACGCAAGACAGGGGTAGGCTACACCTTC.

The table lists this clone with a few counts. The chain couples TRBV12-2 to TRBJ2-3. TRBV12-2 is designated a pseudogene. The CDR3 is 17 amino acids. CDR3 bases: TGTGCAAGTCGCTTTGGCGTTGAGGGACCCAACACAGATACGCAGTATTTT. Its protein is CASRFGVEGPNTDTQYF.

This chain joins TRBV7-2 and TRBJ2-1, with D perhaps matching TRBD1 (5 bases). The CDR3 runs 14 residues. Per germline, CDR1 SGHTA and CDR2 FQGNSA. The V gene lost 1 base and the J gene lost 5 bases, with 9 bases spanning the gap. The DNA for the CDR3 is TGTGCCAGCAGCTTAGTTGCAGGGAACAATGAGCAGTTCTTC. It is translated as CASSLVAGNNEQFF.

The chain uses TRBV28 and TRBJ1-3; D is unresolved. The ends were cut back, 4 bases at V and 4 bases at J, with 11 bases in the middle. Germline CDR1 and CDR2: MDHEN and SYDVKM. This CDR3 has 14 amino acids. DNA for the CDR3: TGTGCCAGCAGTTGGCCCGAGGTCGGAAACACCATATATTTT. Encoded protein: CASSWPEVGNTIYF. The variable domain in full, with the rest retrieved from reference TRBV28 and TRBJ1-3, is DVKVTQSSRYLVKRTGEKVFLECVQDMDHENMFWYRQDPGLGLRLIYFSYDVKMKEKGDIPEGYSVSREKKERFSLILESASTNQTSMYLCASSWPEVGNTIYFGEGSWLTVV.

The rearrangement links TRBV28 to TRBJ1-2; possibly TRBD1 for D (5 bases). The CDR3 is 15 residues long. The V gene's germline CDR1 is MDHEN and CDR2 SYDVKM. Trimming removed 6 bases from V and 6 bases from J, with 20 bases in between. CDR3 residues: CASRTGGTAWDGYTF. The CDR3, as DNA: TGTGCCAGCAGAACAGGTGGAACGGCTTGGGATGGCTACACCTTC.

The chain uses TRBV12-2 and TRBJ2-1; the table's D call, TRBD1, has no DNA check behind it. TRBV12-2 is shown as a pseudogene. The CDR3 totals 19 residues. CDR3 in amino acids: CASRLGRLGRKSRETEQFF. The CDR3 DNA reads as TGTGCAAGTCGCTTAGGTAGGCTAGGCCGAAAGAGCAGGGAAACTGAGCAGTTCTTC.

The V gene is TRBV18, the J gene TRBJ2-5, with D hard to call. This CDR3 is 15 amino acids long. Germline CDR1 is KGHSH and CDR2 is LQKENI. Trimming took off 2 bases at V and 2 bases at J, with 12 bases between the two ends. In DNA form, the CDR3 reads TGTGCCAGCTCACCAAAGGGCAGCTTACAAGAGACCCAGTACTTC. This gives the protein CASSPKGSLQETQYF.

This clone showed up just once. J is TRBJ2-5 and V is TRBV6-6; TRBD2 is a possible D gene (6 bases). This CDR3 is 13 amino acids long. Trimming pared 4 bases from V and 1 base from J, leaving 7 bases between. Germline CDR1 reads MNHNY; CDR2 reads SVGAGI (reference sequence). CDR3 sequence: CASSSGSQETQYF. The CDR3 nucleotides are TGTGCCAGCAGTTCCGGGAGCCAAGAGACCCAGTACTTC.

CDR3 in amino acids: CATTLGSIGGYTF. In nucleotides, the CDR3 is TGTGCCACTACTTTGGGATCCATCGGTGGCTACACCTTC. The J gene is TRBJ1-2, the V gene TRBV28; no clear D. V shed 10 bases and J shed 7 bases, with 19 bases lying between them. Germline loops: CDR1 MDHEN, CDR2 SYDVKM. This CDR3 comprises 13 residues.

The V gene is TRBV6-5, the J gene TRBJ1-2; D ambiguous. V lost 6 bases and J 7 bases, leaving 15 bases between the germline ends. The CDR3 sequence is 13 residues long. Germline CDR1 is MNHEY and CDR2 is SVGAGI. CDR3 coding DNA: TGTGCCAGCAGACCGGAGGCTTCACTTGGCTACACCTTC. Residues: CASRPEASLGYTF.

J is TRBJ2-3 and V is TRBV14; D is uncertain. Germline CDR1 reads SGHDN; CDR2 reads FVKESK. The CDR3 is made up of 12 amino acids. Trimming took off 8 bases at V and 8 bases at J, with 14 bases between the two ends. The DNA of the CDR3 is TGTGCCAGCGGGCCCGTAAGTGGTACGCAGTATTTT. Protein sequence: CASGPVSGTQYF.

A remark on this clone: A read error may account for a junction end that differs from germline. Different DNA sequences within this sample yield the same CDR3. J is TRBJ2-7 and V is TRBV28, with 7 bases identical to TRBD1. Germline-derived CDR1 and CDR2 are MDHEN and SYDVKM. CDR3 size: 14 residues. The CDR3 sequence is CASTPGTEAYEQYF. CDR3 DNA sequence: TGTGCTAGCACCCCCGGGACAGAGGCCTACGAGCAGTACTTC.

This clone has a single count. The genes are TRBV6-6 and TRBJ2-3; tentative D call: TRBD2 (6 bases). The V end was cut by 3 bases, the J end by 1 base, with 11 bases between. CDR1 is MNHNY and CDR2 is SVGAGI in the germline V gene (reference sequence). The CDR3 loop spans 15 amino acids. The CDR3 is CASSYAGLRTDTQYF. Here the CDR3 DNA reads TGTGCCAGCAGTTATGCGGGGCTGCGCACAGATACGCAGTATTTT.

This rearrangement joins TRBV27 to TRBJ2-2, with 9 positions matching TRBD2. The CDR3 totals 17 residues. Unmatched junction bases numbered 12, after V lost 3 bases and J lost 7 bases. Looked up from germline, CDR1 is MNHEY and CDR2 is SMNVEV (reference sequence). This chain's CDR3 is CASSFSPSGISFGELFF. As DNA, the CDR3 is TGTGCCAGCAGTTTTAGTCCTAGCGGGATAAGTTTCGGGGAGCTGTTTTTT.

J is TRBJ1-5 and V is TRBV28; unclear D gene. The CDR3 extends over 18 amino acids. The germline V gene encodes CDR1 MDHEN and CDR2 SYDVKM. Deletions cut 3 bases from V and 0 bases from J, with 18 bases between. The CDR3 here is CASSFLVVWSSSNQPQHF. CDR3 DNA: TGTGCCAGCAGTTTTTTGGTCGTCTGGAGTTCTAGCAATCAGCCCCAGCATTTT.

The chain employs TRBV2 and TRBJ2-3; possible D gene TRBD2, 6 bases. The germline gives CDR1 SNHLY, CDR2 FYNNEI. This CDR3 is 15 amino acids long. V gave up 7 bases and J gave up 3 bases, with 17 bases separating them. CDR3 loop: CASIKDGGATDTQYF. In DNA, the CDR3 is TGTGCCAGCATAAAAGACGGGGGAGCTACAGATACGCAGTATTTT.

The chain is built from TRBV30 and TRBJ1-2; the D is unclear. V lost 0 bases and J 0 bases, leaving 11 bases between the germline ends. CDR1 GTSNPN and CDR2 SVGIG come from the germline V gene (reference sequence). CDR3 length: 15 residues. The CDR3 sequence is CAWSVVGSANYGYTF. The CDR3 region has the DNA TGTGCCTGGAGTGTCGTGGGGAGTGCTAACTATGGCTACACCTTC.

This sequence joins TRBV28 and TRBJ1-5; possibly TRBD1 for D (6 bases). Germline-derived CDR1 and CDR2 are MDHEN and SYDVKM. V lost 3 bases, J lost 4 bases, and 22 bases lay in between. This CDR3 contains 18 residues. The CDR3, as DNA: TGTGCCAGCAGTTTGGGGGGGGCACTTTTGGACCTGAATCAGCCCCAGCATTTT. This encodes CASSLGGALLDLNQPQHF.

The chain links TRBV6-5 to TRBJ1-2, with D hard to call. The germline gives CDR1 MNHEY, CDR2 SVGAGI. The V gene lost 0 bases and the J gene lost 3 bases, with 11 bases spanning the gap. The CDR3 is 15 amino acids. The CDR3 protein is CASSYSPRSDYGYTF. CDR3 DNA: TGTGCCAGCAGTTACTCTCCCCGGTCGGACTATGGCTACACCTTC.